One and the same sample provided the 15 T cell receptor beta chains below, sequenced in a study of cytomegalovirus exposure and HLA in healthy donors. PCR used 60 Vbeta primers and 13 Jbeta primers. This table comes from immunoSEQ multiplex PCR, and its TCRdb copy is limited to in-frame clones, with some not included. The repertoire table contains approximately 110,000 clones. Input material: PBMCs. The receptors were sampled from a man younger than 40 in good health and CMV-seronegative.

J is TRBJ2-7 and V is TRBV27; 7 positions agree with TRBD2. The CDR3 contains 15 residues. CDR1 is MNHEY and CDR2 is SMNVEV in the germline V gene (reference sequence). The trim removed 7 bases at V and 7 bases at J, leaving 16 bases unmatched. The CDR3 loop is CASKSIRDYLGEQYF. Here the CDR3 DNA reads TGTGCCAGCAAAAGTATTCGGGACTACCTTGGGGAGCAGTACTTC.

The chain is built from TRBV6-5 and TRBJ1-1, with 9 bases lining up with TRBD1. Germline-derived CDR1 and CDR2 are MNHEY and SVGAGI. CDR3 length equals 14 residues. V dropped 6 bases and J dropped 8; count of bases not matched to a gene: 10. The CDR3 bases are TGTGCCAGCAGCCCCTTACAGGGGGCGTGGGAAGCTTTCTTT. Translated: CASSPLQGAWEAFF.

This rearrangement joins TRBV7-6 to TRBJ2-3, with 13 positions matching TRBD2. This CDR3 has 16 residues. Per germline, CDR1 SGHVS and CDR2 FNYEAQ. V lost 4 bases and J lost 6; bases outside the gene matches: 7. The CDR3: CASSSRTSGSPDTQYF. Here the CDR3 DNA reads TGTGCCAGCAGCTCACGGACTAGCGGGAGTCCGGATACGCAGTATTTT.

V and J are TRBV18 and TRBJ2-7; 16 positions agree with TRBD2. The trim removed 3 bases at V and 6 bases at J, leaving 8 bases unmatched. Germline CDR1 is KGHSH and CDR2 is LQKENI. This CDR3 has 17 residues. DNA of the CDR3: TGTGCCAGCTCACCCGGAGCGGGACTAGCGGGAGGGTTCGAGCAGTACTTC. This codes for CASSPGAGLAGGFEQYF.

J is TRBJ2-2 and V is TRBV30; D is uncertain. Germline CDR1 is GTSNPN and CDR2 is SVGIG (reference sequence). This CDR3 is built from 14 residues. V lost 0 bases and J lost 0, with 5 bases in between. Here the CDR3 DNA reads TGTGCCTGGAGTGTTTCGGCGAACACCGGGGAGCTGTTTTTT. It is translated as CAWSVSANTGELFF.

Details on this clone: Other nucleotide sequences from this sample produce the same CDR3. V and J are TRBV7-3 and TRBJ2-3; 12 bases line up with TRBD2. V lost 5 bases, J lost 6 bases, and 6 bases stayed unmatched. The CDR3 runs 15 residues. Germline CDR1 reads SGHTA; CDR2 reads FQGTGA. CDR3 sequence (DNA): TGTGCCAGCAGCCTCTCTAGCGGGAGGGCGGATACGCAGTATTTT. This gives the protein CASSLSSGRADTQYF.

The genes are TRBV5-6 and TRBJ2-7; a possible D gene is TRBD1 (6 bases). Between the trimmed V and J ends, which lost 4 bases and 3 bases, there was a span of 17 bases. CDR1 and CDR2 (germline): SGHDT, YYEEEE. This CDR3 is 15 amino acids long. The CDR3 DNA sequence: TGTGCCAGCAGCCAGACAGGACACCGACGCTACGAGCAGTACTTC. Translated: CASSQTGHRRYEQYF.

The chain employs TRBV11-3 and TRBJ2-7; D perhaps matches TRBD2 (6 bases). The germline gives CDR1 SGHNT, CDR2 YENEEA. The CDR3 sequence is 14 residues long. Trimming took off 5 bases at V and 5 bases at J, with 16 bases between the two ends. The CDR3 DNA reads as TGTGCCAGCAGCCCCGGGACTTGGGCGAACGAGCAGTACTTC. It is translated as CASSPGTWANEQYF.

The chain combines TRBV5-6 with TRBJ2-1, with TRBD2 identical over 10 bases. V was pared by 3 bases and J by 4 bases, with 7 bases of the junction left unmatched. The CDR3 length is 16 residues. Germline CDR1 SGHDT, CDR2 YYEEEE. CDR3 residues: CASSSSGTSVYNEQFF. The DNA of the CDR3 is TGTGCCAGCAGCTCCTCCGGGACTAGCGTATACAATGAGCAGTTCTTC.

Here the CDR3 reads CASSQVGLAGGTANTGELFF. The CDR3 DNA is TGTGCCAGCAGCCAAGTGGGACTAGCGGGAGGCACAGCGAACACCGGGGAGCTGTTTTTT. The J gene is TRBJ2-2, the V gene TRBV4-2; 15 bases match TRBD2. The V and J ends lost 1 base and 0 bases, in that order; junction bases with no gene match: 6. CDR1 is LGHNA and CDR2 is YNFKEQ in the germline V gene. This CDR3 is 20 amino acids long.

This sequence joins TRBV18 and TRBJ2-7, with 13 bases fitting TRBD2. This CDR3 contains 16 residues. Unmatched junction bases numbered 8, after V lost 3 bases and J lost 6 bases. CDR1 and CDR2 from the germline V gene are KGHSH and LQKENI. The DNA for the CDR3 is TGTGCCAGCTCACCCGGACTAGCGGGAGTCGTCGGCGAGCAGTACTTC. Translation gives CASSPGLAGVVGEQYF.

V is TRBV15 and J is TRBJ1-2; tentatively, D is TRBD1 (5 bases). Per germline, CDR1 LNHNV and CDR2 YYDKDF (reference sequence). The CDR3 has 15 residues. V lost 4 bases to trimming and J lost 4 bases, with 16 bases between them. The CDR3 region is CATSTSSGGGYGYTF. The CDR3 nucleotides are TGTGCCACCAGCACCAGTTCTGGGGGAGGCTATGGCTACACCTTC.

The gene calls are TRBV2 and TRBJ1-1; no definite D call. V was cut by 3 bases and J by 1 base, with 6 bases left in between. The CDR3 spans 13 residues. CDR1 and CDR2 (germline): SNHLY, FYNNEI. The CDR3 loop reads CASSESRNTEAFF. The CDR3 DNA sequence: TGTGCCAGCAGTGAGTCCCGGAACACTGAAGCTTTCTTT.

The V gene is TRBV7-9, the J gene TRBJ2-1; TRBD2 matches at 9 bases. Germline V gene lookup returns CDR1 SEHNR and CDR2 FQNEAQ (reference sequence). CDR3 length: 10 residues. CDR3 residues: CAGGRGEQFF. In DNA, the CDR3 is TGTGCGGGCGGGAGGGGTGAGCAGTTCTTC.

On this clone: A junction end diverges from the germline sequence, so it may reflect a read error. The chain uses TRBV2 and TRBJ1-1, with 9 bases aligning to TRBD1. Germline CDR1 reads SNHLY; CDR2 reads FYNNEI. This CDR3 is 14 amino acids long. CDR3 amino acids: CASSEEQGALSTFF. Here the CDR3 DNA reads TGTGCCAGCAGCGAAGAACAGGGGGCCTTGAGTACTTTCTTT.